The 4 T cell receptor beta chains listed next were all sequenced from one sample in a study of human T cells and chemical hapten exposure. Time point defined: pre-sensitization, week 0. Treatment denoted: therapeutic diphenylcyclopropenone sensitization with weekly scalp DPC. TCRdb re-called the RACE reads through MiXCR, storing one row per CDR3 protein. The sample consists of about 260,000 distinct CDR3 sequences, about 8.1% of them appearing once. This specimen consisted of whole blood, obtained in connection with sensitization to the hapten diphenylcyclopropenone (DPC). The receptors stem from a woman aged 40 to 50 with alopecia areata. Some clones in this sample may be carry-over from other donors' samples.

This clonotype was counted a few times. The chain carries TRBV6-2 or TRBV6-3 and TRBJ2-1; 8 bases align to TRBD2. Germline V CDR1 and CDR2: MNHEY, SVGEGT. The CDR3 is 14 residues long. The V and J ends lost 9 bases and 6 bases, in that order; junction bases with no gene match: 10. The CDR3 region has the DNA TGTGCCAGTCTCACAGCGGGGGCCCCCAATGAGCAGTTCTTC. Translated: CASLTAGAPNEQFF.

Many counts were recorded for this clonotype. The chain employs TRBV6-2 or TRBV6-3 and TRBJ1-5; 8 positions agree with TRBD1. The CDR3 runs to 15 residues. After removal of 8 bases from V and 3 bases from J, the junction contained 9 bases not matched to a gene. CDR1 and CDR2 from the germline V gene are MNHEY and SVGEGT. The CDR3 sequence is CASAKQGVTNQPQHF. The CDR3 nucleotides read TGTGCCAGCGCAAAACAGGGGGTAACCAATCAGCCCCAGCATTTT.

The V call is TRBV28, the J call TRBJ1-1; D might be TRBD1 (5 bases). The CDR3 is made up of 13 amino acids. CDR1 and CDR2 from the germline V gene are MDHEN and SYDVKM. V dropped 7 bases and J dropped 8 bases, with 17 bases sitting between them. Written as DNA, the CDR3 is TGTGCCAGCAAATTCTCTTCGGGGGTGGAAGCTTTCTTT. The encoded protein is CASKFSSGVEAFF.

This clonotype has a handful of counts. As DNA, the CDR3 is TGTGCCAACGGCCGAGATTCCTACGAGCAGTACTTC. Encoded protein: CANGRDSYEQYF. This rearrangement joins TRBV10-3 to TRBJ2-7; D is unresolved. V lost 10 bases to trimming and J lost 1 base, with 11 bases between them. There are 12 residues in the CDR3. Germline V CDR1 and CDR2: ENHRY, SYGVKD.